The source of this T cell receptor (beta chain) is a study of blood T cells in healthy people across ages. Findings and caveats of the study: Older individuals had lower TCR beta diversity per million T cells (the decline was roughly linear). When set beside aged donors, long-lived donors presented more naive CD4+ cells and higher diversity.

This clonotype came up a few times. Its matching antigen is unknown. Through a sample-barcoded 5' primer and a J-beta primer mix, a second PCR was run for about 7 to 12 cycles. Carrying 12 random nucleotides, a template-switch adaptor labeled each individual cDNA molecule. Using its own MiXCR run on the 5' RACE reads, TCRdb lists one record per CDR3 protein. The data contain 1.5 million to 2 million distinct CDR3 sequences, almost 35% of them singletons. Extraction of total RNA produced a minimum of 6 micrograms from each sample. Sequenced material: blood. This clonotype was obtained from a woman aged 25-40 years in good health.

CDR3 bases: TGTGCCAGCAGTGGACAGGGGGGTTTGGAAGGCTACACCTTC. Translation: CASSGQGGLEGYTF. The chain links TRBV2 to TRBJ1-2; 9 bases line up with TRBD1. The CDR3 runs to 14 residues. The V and J ends lost 4 bases and 8 bases, in that order; junction bases with no gene match: 8. The germline V gene encodes CDR1 SNHLY and CDR2 FYNNEI. The variable domain in full, with the rest retrieved from reference TRBV2 and TRBJ1-2, is EPEVTQTPSHQVTQMGQEVILRCVPISNHLYFYWYRQILGQKVEFLVSFYNNEISEKSEIFDDQFSVERPDGSNFTLKIRSTKLEDSAMYFCASSGQGGLEGYTFGSGTRLTVV.